This passage covers 8 T cell receptor beta chains from one sample sequenced in a study of Graves' ophthalmopathy and Graves' hyperthyroidism. The authors amplified TCR beta CDR3 regions from RNA transcripts. A first-round RT-PCR used HTBI primers, followed by a second-round multiplex PCR. Using its own MiXCR run on the multiplex PCR reads, TCRdb lists one record per CDR3 protein. This sample has more than 550,000 distinct CDR3 sequences, with over 40% found just once. The source material was peripheral blood. The receptors come from an adult man with Graves' ophthalmopathy.

This sequence joins TRBV2 and TRBJ1-2; no definite D call. Germline V lookup: CDR1 SNHLY, CDR2 FYNNEI. The CDR3 is 12 residues long. Trimming removed 4 bases from V and 8 bases from J, with 11 bases in between. This CDR3 is CASSGDTSGYTF. The CDR3 DNA reads TGTGCCAGCAGTGGGGATACTAGCGGCTACACCTTC.

In this sample, this clonotype turned up many times. This chain uses TRBV5-8 with TRBJ1-3; D is uncertain. This CDR3 is 11 amino acids long. Trimming left V 1 base short and J 9 bases short, with 5 bases between. The germline V gene has CDR1 SGHTS and CDR2 YDEGEE. CDR3 sequence: CASSLNGTIYF. DNA of the CDR3: TGTGCCAGCAGCTTGAATGGCACCATATATTTT.

This clonotype was seen ten or more times. The CDR3 DNA reads as TGTGCCAGCAGCTTACAGGGAGGGGTGGGCACTGAAGCTTTCTTT. Protein product: CASSLQGGVGTEAFF. The J gene is TRBJ1-1, the V gene TRBV13; D is perhaps TRBD1 (5 bases). Germline V CDR1 and CDR2: PRHDT, FYEKMQ (reference sequence). Trimming pared 2 bases from V and 4 bases from J, leaving 14 bases between. This CDR3 has 15 residues.

This clonotype was recorded many times. The chain recombines TRBV4-1 with TRBJ2-7; D is undetermined. There are 13 residues in the CDR3. Germline V gene sequence: CDR1 MGHRA, CDR2 YSYEKL. The V gene lost 1 base and the J gene lost 6 bases, with 10 bases spanning the gap. The CDR3 sequence is CASSQVPGGEQYF. The CDR3, as DNA: TGCGCCAGCAGCCAAGTCCCAGGTGGCGAGCAGTACTTC.

As concerns this clonotype: The conserved closing phenylalanine or tryptophan is absent in this CDR3, likely reflecting a read error. J is TRBJ2-7 and V is TRBV7-8; D is possibly TRBD1 (6 bases). Germline CDR1 and CDR2: SGHVS and FQNEAQ. The CDR3 totals 14 residues. Trimming shortened V by 5 bases and J by 3 bases, and 14 bases separated the two germline ends. CDR3 sequence reads: CASSPGTLNYEQYL. The CDR3, as DNA: TGTGCCAGCAGCCCCGGGACACTCAACTACGAGCAGTACCTC.

This clonotype was observed many times. The chain has TRBV7-9 and TRBJ2-5; TRBD2 might be the D (6 bases). The CDR3 covers 13 residues. V dropped 3 bases and J dropped 5 bases, with 10 bases sitting between them. Germline assignment: CDR1 SEHNR and CDR2 FQNEAQ (reference sequence). The DNA for the CDR3 is TGTGCCAGCAGCTTGACTAGTCGGGAGACCCAGTACTTC. Protein product: CASSLTSRETQYF.

This clonotype was picked up many times. In DNA, the CDR3 is TGTGCCAGTAGTATAGGTCCGGGGGGCAATAGCAATCAGCCCCAGCATTTT. It translates to CASSIGPGGNSNQPQHF. The chain carries TRBV19 and TRBJ1-5; tentatively, D is TRBD1 (6 bases). The CDR3 is 17 amino acids. Germline V gene lookup returns CDR1 LNHDA and CDR2 SQIVND (reference sequence). The germline V and J ends were trimmed by 1 base and 0 bases, with 13 bases remaining between them.

About this clonotype itself: An end of the junction does not agree with germline; a read error may underlie this. This chain joins TRBV7-2 and TRBJ2-6; 7 bases align to TRBD1. Germline V gene data show CDR1 as SGHTA and CDR2 as FQGNSA. This CDR3 is built from 15 residues. The CDR3 loop is CASSQNRGGANVLTF. CDR3 nucleotides: TGCGCCAGCAGCCAAAACAGGGGTGGGGCCAACGTCCTGACTTTC.